Following are 11 T cell receptor beta chains from one sample sequenced in a study of T cell repertoires in cytomegalovirus infection. TCRdb called the reads again in MiXCR, with one record for every CDR3 protein. The table includes about 100,000 distinct CDR3 sequences, 16% detected once. Sequenced material: PBMCs. These receptors came from a human donor in good health (CMV status not recorded). Some clones in this sample may be carry-over from other donors' samples.

This clonotype came up many times. CDR3 DNA: TGTGCCAGCAGCCCTGACGGAAGGACTTTGCTTTATGGCTACACCTTC. Translation: CASSPDGRTLLYGYTF. The chain combines TRBV7-8 with TRBJ1-2; D gene ambiguous. CDR3 length: 16 residues. Germline V gene lookup returns CDR1 SGHVS and CDR2 FQNEAQ. V lost 5 bases to trimming and J lost 5 bases, with 21 bases between them.

This clonotype was seen at least ten times. This chain's CDR3 is CASSLRPGLAGALTSETQYF. The CDR3 nucleotides read TGTGCCAGCAGTTTAAGGCCGGGACTAGCGGGGGCTTTGACATCAGAGACCCAGTACTTC. J is TRBJ2-5 and V is TRBV12-3 or TRBV12-4, with 14 bases fitting TRBD2. J lost 4 bases, V lost 2 bases, and 15 bases had no gene match. CDR3 length equals 20 residues.

This clonotype has more than one count but fewer than ten. The V gene is TRBV30, the J gene TRBJ1-1, with a tentative D call TRBD1 (6 bases). In germline, CDR1 is GTSNPN, CDR2 SVGIG (reference sequence). The CDR3 is 13 amino acids. V dropped 3 bases and J dropped 1 base, with 9 bases sitting between them. The CDR3 spells CAWRQQGNTEAFF. The CDR3 DNA follows: TGTGCCTGGAGGCAACAGGGGAACACTGAAGCTTTCTTT.

This clonotype was counted many times. The chain links TRBV7-2 to TRBJ2-7, with D possibly TRBD2 on 6 matching bases. The length of the CDR3 is 15 residues. Germline assignment: CDR1 SGHTA and CDR2 FQGNSA. V was shortened by 4 bases and J by 3 bases, with 16 bases between the two germline ends. The CDR3 region is CASSSSGTPVYEQYF. The CDR3, as DNA: TGTGCCAGCAGCTCTTCAGGGACTCCTGTCTACGAGCAGTACTTC.

The chain uses TRBV5-6 and TRBJ1-3; D may be TRBD1 (5 bases). This CDR3 has 15 amino acids. Germline values: CDR1 SGHDT, CDR2 YYEEEE. Trimming left V 2 bases short and J 2 bases short, with 11 bases between. The CDR3 loop reads CASSFSGTAGNTIYF. The CDR3 nucleotides are TGTGCCAGCAGCTTCTCGGGGACGGCTGGAAACACCATATATTTT.

The V and J genes are TRBV28 and TRBJ2-5; the match to TRBD2 covers 7 bases. The CDR3 is 16 residues long. The V and J ends lost 5 bases and 2 bases, in that order; junction bases with no gene match: 11. CDR1 is MDHEN, CDR2 SYDVKM, per germline. CDR3 sequence reads: CASSEITPSGQETQYF. The DNA for the CDR3 is TGTGCCAGCAGTGAGATCACGCCTAGCGGTCAAGAGACCCAGTACTTC.

The chain carries TRBV19 and TRBJ2-4; tentative D call: TRBD2 (6 bases). The CDR3 consists of 15 residues. Deletions cut 5 bases from V and 6 bases from J, with 17 bases between. Germline assignment: CDR1 LNHDA and CDR2 SQIVND (reference sequence). CDR3 residues: CASSPPGTGGNIQYF. CDR3 DNA: TGTGCCAGTAGTCCCCCAGGGACCGGGGGAAACATTCAGTACTTC.

This clonotype has a handful of counts. The gene calls are TRBV20-1 and TRBJ1-6; no firm D call. Trimming cost V 6 bases and J 6 bases, with 12 bases left between them. There are 13 residues in the CDR3. In germline, CDR1 is DFQATT, CDR2 SNEGSKA (reference sequence). DNA for the CDR3: TGCAGTGCCGAGGGTACCCCTAATTCACCCCTCCACTTT. It specifies CSAEGTPNSPLHF.

This clonotype was seen a handful of times. The chain joins TRBV15 to TRBJ2-7; 9 nucleotides line up with TRBD1. The CDR3 totals 15 residues. Germline CDR1 is LNHNV and CDR2 is YYDKDF (reference sequence). V lost 3 bases to trimming and J lost 3 bases; unmatched junction nucleotides: 6. For the CDR3, the DNA is TGTGCCACCAGCAGGAGGGGGACAGGGAGCTACGAGCAGTACTTC. Its protein is CATSRRGTGSYEQYF.

The chain couples TRBV6-2 or TRBV6-3 to TRBJ1-5; D call uncertain. The V gene's germline CDR1 is MNHEY and CDR2 SVGEGT. V gave up 7 bases and J gave up 3 bases, with 13 bases separating them. The CDR3 consists of 14 residues. The CDR3, as DNA: TGTGCCAGCAAATGGCGTCAACTCAATCAGCCCCAGCATTTT. It translates to CASKWRQLNQPQHF.

As for this clonotype: The junction does not match germline at one end; this may be a read error. The chain links TRBV18 to TRBJ1-1; D is undetermined. The CDR3 spans 14 residues. Germline CDR1 reads KGHSH; CDR2 reads LQKENI. CDR3 sequence (DNA): TGTGCCGGCTCACCAGACGGCCTGAACACTGAAGCTTTCTTT. It codes for CAGSPDGLNTEAFF.